A single sample is the source of the 24 T cell receptor beta chains below, sequenced in a study of post-analysis software for immune sequencing data. Study-level points and caveats: TRBV5-6, TRBV5-1 and TRBV20-1 were among four to six TRBV segments more frequent in patients than controls.

Their target antigens are unknown. Incorporated into the TCR beta cDNA libraries were unique molecular identifiers, which served to reduce PCR and sequencing biases. TCRdb used MiXCR to reprocess the PCR reads, holding one entry per CDR3 protein. The sample holds around 500,000 distinct CDR3 sequences, 34% seen once. Sequenced: blood. Receptors were obtained from a girl aged 2-17 years with multiple sclerosis.

This clonotype has a handful of counts. The V call is TRBV5-5, the J call TRBJ2-1; the match to TRBD1 covers 7 bases. J gave up 3 bases and V 3 bases, and 9 bases lay outside the gene matches. Germline CDR1 is SGHKS and CDR2 is YYEKEE (reference sequence). The CDR3 runs 16 residues. The CDR3 nucleotides read TGTGCCAGCAGCTCAGCCGGGACAGCCTACTACAATGAGCAGTTCTTC. This translates into CASSSAGTAYYNEQFF. The variable domain in full, completed from reference TRBV5-5 and TRBJ2-1, reads DAGVTQSPTHLIKTRGQQVTLRCSPISGHKSVSWYQQVLGQGPQFIFQYYEKEERGRGNFPDRFSARQFPNYSSELNVNALLLGDSALYLCASSSAGTAYYNEQFFGPGTRLTVL.

This clonotype was found many times. The chain recombines TRBV4-1 with TRBJ2-3; either TRBD1 or TRBD2 may supply D (6 bases each). The germline CDR1 and CDR2 sequences are MGHRA and YSYEKL. The CDR3 sequence is 16 residues long. The germline V and J ends were trimmed by 4 bases and 6 bases, with 20 bases remaining between them. The CDR3 is CASSPGGSMAEDTQYF. The CDR3 nucleotides are TGCGCCAGCAGCCCCGGGGGCTCCATGGCAGAGGATACGCAGTATTTT.

V usage is TRBV7-8 and J usage is TRBJ2-3; D possibly corresponds to TRBD2 (7 bases). CDR1 is SGHVS and CDR2 is FQNEAQ in the germline V gene. CDR3 length: 16 amino acids. Trimming removed 5 bases from V and 0 bases from J, with 15 bases in between. The CDR3 here is CASSHARGPSTDTQYF. The CDR3 coding sequence is TGTGCCAGCAGCCATGCGCGGGGGCCGAGCACAGATACGCAGTATTTT.

The chain uses TRBV2 and TRBJ1-2; D is ambiguous. Germline CDR1 SNHLY, CDR2 FYNNEI. The CDR3 has 14 amino acids. V was cut by 6 bases and J by 0 bases, with 11 bases left in between. In DNA, the CDR3 is TGTGCCAGCAGGGAGTTCGGGGCTAACTATGGCTACACCTTC. This codes for CASREFGANYGYTF.

The rearrangement uses TRBV4-1 and TRBJ1-2, with 9 bases that match TRBD1. The CDR3 runs to 15 residues. Germline loops: CDR1 MGHRA, CDR2 YSYEKL. V shed 3 bases, J shed 3 bases, and the junction held 5 bases outside the gene matches. This CDR3 reads CASSHPGQGDYGYTF. The CDR3 bases are TGCGCCAGCAGCCACCCGGGACAGGGAGACTATGGCTACACCTTC.

This clonotype was picked up one time. The rearrangement joins TRBV3-1 to TRBJ1-2; unclear D gene. The CDR3 sequence is 16 residues long. CDR1 and CDR2 (germline): LGHDT, YNNKEL (reference sequence). Between the trimmed V and J ends, which lost 4 bases and 0 bases, there was a span of 15 bases. CDR3 loop: CASSRVARTANYGYTF. In DNA form, the CDR3 reads TGTGCCAGCAGCCGAGTGGCTCGAACAGCTAACTATGGCTACACCTTC. Full variable domain (remainder filled in from reference TRBV3-1 and TRBJ1-2): DTAVSQTPKYLVTQMGNDKSIKCEQNLGHDTMYWYKQDSKKFLKIMFSYNNKELIINETVPNRFSPKSPDKAHLNLHINSLELGDSAVYFCASSRVARTANYGYTFGSGTRLTVV.

The rearrangement uses TRBV10-2 and TRBJ2-5; TRBD2 might be the D (5 bases). This CDR3 spans 12 amino acids. Trimming removed 6 bases from V and 11 bases from J, with 16 bases in between. Germline V gives CDR1 WSHSY, CDR2 SAAADI. The CDR3 is CASSLASHEQYF. The CDR3 DNA sequence: TGCGCCAGCAGCCTCGCTAGCCATGAGCAGTACTTC.

The genes are TRBV29-1 and TRBJ1-4; no clear D. CDR1 and CDR2 from the germline V gene are SQVTM and ANQGSEA. Trimming pared 7 bases from V and 2 bases from J, leaving 11 bases between. The CDR3 contains 13 residues. The CDR3 DNA is TGCAGCGCTATAATGGTGACTAATGAAAAACTGTTTTTT. Protein sequence: CSAIMVTNEKLFF.

This clonotype was seen ten or more times. The chain employs TRBV5-1 and TRBJ1-1, with a tentative D call TRBD1 (5 bases). CDR3 length: 13 residues. In germline, CDR1 is SGHRS, CDR2 YFSETQ. V was pared by 4 bases and J by 1 base, with 8 bases between. The CDR3 nucleotides are TGCGCCAGCAGCGCGGGACGGAACACTGAAGCTTTCTTT. It is translated as CASSAGRNTEAFF.

The rearrangement joins TRBV5-1 to TRBJ1-2; 9 bases fit TRBD1. CDR1 is SGHRS, CDR2 YFSETQ, per germline. J was trimmed by 6 bases and V by 8 bases; bases with no gene match: 2. The CDR3 is 11 residues long. CDR3 bases: TGCGCCAGAGGGACAGGGAATGGCTACACCTTC. Its translation is CARGTGNGYTF.

The chain has TRBV5-1 and TRBJ1-6, with 8 bases identical to TRBD1. The germline V gene has CDR1 SGHRS and CDR2 YFSETQ. The CDR3 totals 15 residues. J lost 9 bases, V lost 0 bases, and 5 bases had no gene match. The CDR3 here is CASSLGGTGGSPLHF. Here the CDR3 DNA reads TGCGCCAGCAGCTTGGGGGGGACAGGAGGTTCACCCCTCCACTTT.

The sample holds a few counts of this clonotype. The rearrangement links TRBV4-1 to TRBJ2-7; D is undetermined. The J call may be incorrect, as the DNA end agrees better with TRBJ2-5. The germline V gene encodes CDR1 MGHRA and CDR2 YSYEKL. The CDR3 is 11 residues long. CDR3 residues: CASPAAQTQYF. In DNA, the CDR3 is TGCGCCAGCCCAGCTGCGCAGACCCAGTACTTC.

The V and J genes are TRBV6-6 and TRBJ1-1; D is unclear. This CDR3 is 16 amino acids long. Trimming left V 0 bases short and J 1 base short, with 12 bases between. Germline CDR1 MNHNY, CDR2 SVGAGI (reference sequence). In nucleotides, the CDR3 is TGTGCCAGCAGTTACTCCCAGGCGCTGGGGAACACTGAAGCTTTCTTT. Translated, it gives CASSYSQALGNTEAFF.

The table lists this clonotype with a few counts. V usage is TRBV29-1 and J usage is TRBJ1-1, with TRBD1 matching over 12 bases. CDR3 size: 13 residues. Germline-derived CDR1 and CDR2 are SQVTM and ANQGSEA. V dropped 6 bases and J dropped 7; count of bases not matched to a gene: 6. The CDR3 loop reads CSVLGQGAFEAFF. As DNA, the CDR3 is TGCAGCGTACTGGGACAGGGGGCTTTTGAAGCTTTCTTT.

This clonotype occurred a few times. The V gene is TRBV20-1, the J gene TRBJ2-6, with 8 positions matching TRBD1. Germline V CDR1 and CDR2: DFQATT, SNEGSKA (reference sequence). The CDR3 spans 18 residues. V lost 3 bases to trimming and J lost 0 bases; unmatched junction nucleotides: 10. CDR3: CSASQPGQANSGANVLTF. The DNA of the CDR3 is TGCAGTGCTAGCCAGCCGGGACAGGCTAACTCTGGGGCCAACGTCCTGACTTTC.

This clonotype has more than one count but fewer than ten. The rearrangement uses TRBV5-5 and TRBJ2-5; TRBD2 matches 14 bases. Germline CDR1 and CDR2: SGHKS and YYEKEE (reference sequence). The CDR3 covers 19 residues. The trim removed 2 bases at V and 2 bases at J, leaving 11 bases unmatched. CDR3 amino acids: CASSFRLAGGPLDQETQYF. DNA for the CDR3: TGTGCCAGCAGCTTCCGACTAGCGGGGGGGCCCCTTGATCAAGAGACCCAGTACTTC. Filled out from reference TRBV5-5 and TRBJ2-5, the complete variable domain reads DAGVTQSPTHLIKTRGQQVTLRCSPISGHKSVSWYQQVLGQGPQFIFQYYEKEERGRGNFPDRFSARQFPNYSSELNVNALLLGDSALYLCASSFRLAGGPLDQETQYFGPGTRLLVL.

The chain carries TRBV4-1 and TRBJ1-2; no clear D gene. Trimming shortened V by 3 bases and J by 1 base, and 9 bases separated the two germline ends. Germline CDR1 and CDR2: MGHRA and YSYEKL. CDR3 length: 14 residues. The CDR3 reads CASSQPLFNYGYTF. Written as DNA, the CDR3 is TGCGCCAGCAGCCAGCCGCTATTTAACTATGGCTACACCTTC.

The gene calls are TRBV7-3 and TRBJ2-1, with D possibly being TRBD1 (6 bases). The germline CDR1 and CDR2 sequences are SGHTA and FQGTGA. The CDR3 sequence is 14 residues long. V lost 2 bases to trimming and J lost 7 bases, with 12 bases between them. The DNA for the CDR3 is TGTGCCAGCAGCTTAGGTAACAGGGAAAATGAGCAGTTCTTC. Encoded protein: CASSLGNRENEQFF. The whole variable domain, remainder taken from reference TRBV7-3 and TRBJ2-1, is GAGVSQTPSNKVTEKGKYVELRCDPISGHTALYWYRQSLGQGPEFLIYFQGTGAADDSGLPNDRFFAVRPEGSVSTLKIQRTERGDSAVYLCASSLGNRENEQFFGPGTRLTVL.

The CDR3 DNA follows: TGTGCCAGCAGCTTCCAATCCAGGCTTAATGAAAAACTGTTTTTT. This gives the protein CASSFQSRLNEKLFF. V gene TRBV5-6 combines with J gene TRBJ1-4; D remains ambiguous. This CDR3 spans 15 amino acids. Germline-derived CDR1 and CDR2 are SGHDT and YYEEEE. The germline V and J ends were trimmed by 2 bases and 4 bases, with 12 bases remaining between them.

This clonotype was seen just once. V and J are TRBV2 and TRBJ2-3; D gene ambiguous. V lost 8 bases and J lost 2, with 5 bases in between. From germline, CDR1 is SNHLY and CDR2 FYNNEI. This CDR3 spans 11 amino acids. CDR3 sequence: CASVYTDTQYF. The CDR3 region has the DNA TGTGCCAGCGTCTACACAGATACGCAGTATTTT.

On this clonotype: At one of its ends the junction is not consistent with the germline gene, which may arise from a read error. The genes are TRBV4-1 and TRBJ2-6; tentatively, D is TRBD1 (5 bases). Germline loops: CDR1 MGHRA, CDR2 YSYEKL. CDR3 size: 17 residues. CDR3: CASSQESPQSGANVRTF. CDR3 in DNA: TGCGCCAGCAGCCAAGAATCCCCACAATCTGGGGCCAACGTCCGGACTTTC.

This clonotype was counted only a few times. The rearrangement links TRBV28 to TRBJ2-5; D tentatively fits TRBD1 or TRBD2 (5 bases each). Trimming took 6 bases from V and 5 from J, leaving 19 bases between them. This CDR3 is 15 amino acids long. CDR1 is MDHEN and CDR2 is SYDVKM in the germline V gene. CDR3 sequence (DNA): TGTGCCAGCAGCTCTGAACTAGGAAAGGGGGAGACCCAGTACTTC. Amino acids: CASSSELGKGETQYF.

This clonotype was observed a handful of times. The J gene is TRBJ2-2, the V gene TRBV7-2, with D perhaps matching TRBD1 (6 bases). Germline CDR1 and CDR2: SGHTA and FQGNSA. The CDR3 runs to 15 residues. The V gene lost 3 bases and the J gene lost 0 bases, with 8 bases spanning the gap. The CDR3 loop reads CASSFGTTNTGELFF. DNA of the CDR3: TGTGCCAGCAGCTTTGGGACAACGAACACCGGGGAGCTGTTTTTT. Based on the CDR3 plus reference TRBV7-2 and TRBJ2-2, the full variable domain is GAGVSQSPSNKVTEKGKDVELRCDPISGHTALYWYRQSLGQGLEFLIYFQGNSAPDKSGLPSDRFSAERTGGSVSTLTIQRTQQEDSAVYLCASSFGTTNTGELFFGEGSRLTVL.

The chain recombines TRBV11-2 with TRBJ2-5; D is tentatively TRBD1 or TRBD2 (6 bases each). The CDR3 consists of 14 residues. The V end lost 4 bases, the J end lost 5 bases, and 14 bases lay between the germline ends. Germline lookup yields CDR1 SGHAT and CDR2 FQNNGV. The CDR3 DNA is TGTGCCAGCAGCTCAACAGGGAGCGGGGAGACCCAGTACTTC. Encoded protein: CASSSTGSGETQYF.